A selection of T cell receptor beta chains follows, all from one sample in a study of cytomegalovirus exposure and HLA in healthy donors. TCRdb's table, derived via immunoSEQ multiplex PCR, lists solely in-frame clones and lacks some. The sample holds 250,000 to 400,000 clones, 88% seen once. The material sequenced was PBMCs. The origin of the receptors is a man aged 30-40 years in good health and CMV-seronegative. Each CDR3 is given with its conserved first and last residue. The D gene is left open where the match is weak. Clone size appears in some rows only: once, few, many, or a class for an expanded clone.

>NA|TRBD1|18|TRBV4-1|TRBJ1-6
TGCGCCAGCAGCCAAGTCGAAAGGGGGCTGGGCGGCAATTCACCCCTCCACTTT
CASSQVERGLGGNSPLHF
>NA|TRBD1|15|TRBV7-8|TRBJ1-6
TGTGCCAGCAGCTTAGGGACAGGGCATAATTCACCCCTCCACTTT
CASSLGTGHNSPLHF
>once|NA|14|TRBV5-1|TRBJ2-1
TGCGCCAGCAGCCCCGGCGAGGTGTACAATGAGCAGTTCTTC
CASSPGEVYNEQFF
>NA|NA|13|TRBV6-6|TRBJ1-5
TGTGCCAGCGGGCAGGGGATAACCCAGCCCCAGCATTTT
CASGQGITQPQHF
>NA|TRBD2|14|TRBV5-1|TRBJ2-1
TGCGCCAGCAGCGCGGGGGGGCCCTACAATGAGCAGTTCTTC
CASSAGGPYNEQFF
>NA|NA|13|TRBV6-6|TRBJ1-1
TGTGCCAGCACGGGAGGTGGGAACACTGAAGCTTTCTTT
CASTGGGNTEAFF
>NA|NA|10|TRBV19|TRBJ1-3
TGTGCCAGTGGGGGGTACACCATATATTTT
CASGGYTIYF
>once|NA|15|TRBV4-1|TRBJ2-7
TGCGCCAGCAGCCAAACTGCCCTAGCGTTCTACGAGCAGTACTTC
CASSQTALAFYEQYF
>NA|NA|13|TRBV28|TRBJ1-2
TGTGCCAGCCGGGAACTTTATAACTATGGCTACACCTTC
CASRELYNYGYTF
>NA|NA|16|TRBV7-2|TRBJ2-1
TGTGCCAGCAGCCTCACGGGAGGGACAGGGAGGGGTGAGCAGTTCTTC
CASSLTGGTGRGEQFF
>NA|TRBD1|19|TRBV6-1|TRBJ1-3
TGTGCCAGCAGTGAAAGGGGCCAGGGGGTAATCGGTCCTGGAAACACCATATATTTT
CASSERGQGVIGPGNTIYF
>NA|NA|15|TRBV7-9|TRBJ1-1
TGTGCCAGCAGCACCGCACAGGGTAGGGTCACTGAAGCTTTCTTT
CASSTAQGRVTEAFF
>NA|NA|13|TRBV18|TRBJ2-7
TGTGCCAGCTCACCGGGACTTTCCTACGAGCAGTACTTC
CASSPGLSYEQYF
>NA|NA|13|TRBV15|TRBJ2-6
TGTGCCACCAGCAGCTCCGGGGCCAACGTCCTGACTTTC
CATSSSGANVLTF
>NA|NA|18|TRBV7-8|TRBJ2-1
TGTGCCAGCAAAGGGGGCGGGGGGACCCGCGACGATTACAATGAGCAGTTCTTC
CASKGGGGTRDDYNEQFF
>NA|TRBD1|16|TRBV5-1|TRBJ1-1
TGCGCCAGCAGCGCCGGGACAGGGGGTGTCTGGGCTGAAGCTTTCTTT
CASSAGTGGVWAEAFF
>NA|TRBD1|14|TRBV5-1|TRBJ1-3
TGCGCCAGCAGCCCACAGGGGTCTGGAAACACCATATATTTT
CASSPQGSGNTIYF
>NA|NA|13|TRBV10-3|TRBJ1-2
TGTGCCATCAGCGAAGACAGTGGCTATGGCTACACCTTC
CAISEDSGYGYTF
>NA|TRBD2|17|TRBV6-1|TRBJ2-5
TGTGCCAGCAGTGAAGACGGTAGCGGGGGGGCTGGAGAGACCCAGTACTTC
CASSEDGSGGAGETQYF
>NA|TRBD2|17|TRBV19|TRBJ2-7
TGTGCCAGTCAAAAAACGGGCGGGAGGCCATTCGGCGACGAGCAGTACTTC
CASQKTGGRPFGDEQYF
>NA|TRBD1|14|TRBV10-3|TRBJ1-1
TGTGCCATCAGTGTACAGGGGGCTGACACTGAAGCTTTCTTT
CAISVQGADTEAFF
>NA|NA|12|TRBV6-6|TRBJ1-2
TGTGCCAGCAGTTACCGGGACACCGGCTACACCTTC
CASSYRDTGYTF
>NA|NA|18|TRBV7-9|TRBJ1-1
TGTGCCAGCAGCGGAACCACCGACACGGGGGTGTTGAACACTGAAGCTTTCTTT
CASSGTTDTGVLNTEAFF
>few|NA|14|TRBV28|TRBJ1-1
TGTGCCAGCAGTGCTACGACAGGAAACACTGAAGCTTTCTTT
CASSATTGNTEAFF
>NA|TRBD1|14|TRBV19|TRBJ2-7
TGTGCCAGTAGGCCGGGACAGGGTCACTACGAGCAGTACTTC
CASRPGQGHYEQYF
>NA|NA|14|TRBV5-4|TRBJ2-7
TGTGCCAGCAGCTTTCAGGGTACAAAGCACGAGCAGTACTTC
CASSFQGTKHEQYF
>NA|TRBD1|14|TRBV2|TRBJ2-3
TGTGCCAGCAGCCCGACAGGGATAGCAGATACGCAGTATTTT
CASSPTGIADTQYF
>NA|NA|13|TRBV7-9|TRBJ2-5
TGTGCCAGCAGTCAGACACCTCAAGAGACCCAGTACTTC
CASSQTPQETQYF
>NA|NA|12|TRBV12-5|TRBJ2-7
TGTGCTAGTGGTTTGGGCATGAGGGAGCAGTACTTC
CASGLGMREQYF
>NA|NA|16|TRBV5-1|TRBJ2-2
TGCGCCAGCAGCTTGGCCGCGGCAGATACCACCGGGGAGCTGTTTTTT
CASSLAAADTTGELFF
>NA|TRBD1|15|TRBV18|TRBJ2-3
TGTGCCAGCTCAACTCAGGGGGCTGGGACAGATACGCAGTATTTT
CASSTQGAGTDTQYF
>NA|TRBD1|14|TRBV6-5|TRBJ1-1
TGTGCCAGCATCGAAGACAGGGTGAACACTGAAGCTTTCTTT
CASIEDRVNTEAFF
>NA|TRBD1|15|TRBV5-1|TRBJ2-7
TGCGCCAGCAGCTTGACCGGGACAGTCGACTACGAGCAGTACTTC
CASSLTGTVDYEQYF
>NA|NA|12|TRBV9|TRBJ1-1
TGTGCCAGCAGCCCCCAAGGGGCTGAAGCTTTCTTT
CASSPQGAEAFF
>NA|TRBD1|15|TRBV6-6|TRBJ2-6
TGTGCCAGCAGACCACAGGGGGCTGGGGCCAACGTCCTGACTTTC
CASRPQGAGANVLTF
>few|NA|13|TRBV30|TRBJ1-4
TGTGCCACCCACAGAAACCTCAATGAAAAACTGTTTTTT
CATHRNLNEKLFF
>NA|NA|14|TRBV5-1|TRBJ1-2
TGCGCCAGCAGCTCGCTGAAGGGGGAAAAAGGCTACACCTTC
CASSSLKGEKGYTF
>NA|TRBD1|13|TRBV6-4|TRBJ2-1
TGTGCCAGCAGTGGGACAGGGAACAATGAGCAGTTCTTC
CASSGTGNNEQFF
>few|TRBD2|14|TRBV7-8|TRBJ2-7
TGTGCCAGCAGCTCGACTAGCGGGTCCTGGGAGCAGTACTTC
CASSSTSGSWEQYF
>NA|NA|11|TRBV20-1|TRBJ1-1
TGCAGTGTTACCGGGGACACTGAAGCTTTCTTT
CSVTGDTEAFF
>NA|TRBD2|14|TRBV7-8|TRBJ2-7
TGTGCCAGCAGCCCCGGGACTACCGCCTACGAGCAGTACTTC
CASSPGTTAYEQYF
>NA|TRBD2|15|TRBV4-1|TRBJ2-3
TGCGCCAGCAGCCAAGCGGGGGGGACGAAGGATACGCAGTATTTT
CASSQAGGTKDTQYF
>NA|TRBD2|15|TRBV6-4|TRBJ2-2
TGTGCCAGCAGTGACTCGGCTAGCGGGGGGAAGGAGCTGTTTTTT
CASSDSASGGKELFF
>NA|TRBD2|15|TRBV2|TRBJ2-1
TGTGCCAGCAGCTTAGCGGGGGGGCCGTTGGATGAGCAGTTCTTC
CASSLAGGPLDEQFF
>NA|TRBD2|19|TRBV5-1|TRBJ2-2
TGCGCCAGCAGGACTAGCGGGGGGGCCTACCCCCCGGACACCGGGGAGCTGTTTTTT
CASRTSGGAYPPDTGELFF
>NA|NA|11|TRBV5-1|TRBJ2-7
TGCGCCAGCAGCACAGCCTACGAGCAGTACTTC
CASSTAYEQYF
>once|NA|16|TRBV9|TRBJ2-7
TGTGCCAGCAGCGTAACCGTAGCGGAAAGGTTCTACGAGCAGTACTTC
CASSVTVAERFYEQYF
>NA|NA|17|TRBV23-1|TRBJ2-1
TGCGCCAGCAGTCATCCCGGCCAGGCTTCGCGTCGAAATGAGCAGTTCTTC
CASSHPGQASRRNEQFF
>NA|TRBD2|16|TRBV4-1|TRBJ2-3
TGCGCCAGCAGCCAAGTCGGGACTAGCGGGCTAGATACGCAGTATTTT
CASSQVGTSGLDTQYF
>NA|TRBD1|15|TRBV7-9|TRBJ1-5
TGTGCCAGCAGCCGAGGGGACAGTCTGAATCAGCCCCAGCATTTT
CASSRGDSLNQPQHF
>NA|NA|15|TRBV7-2|TRBJ2-7
TGTGCCAGCAGCTCCTCGCGGGGAGGTACCTACGAGCAGTACTTC
CASSSSRGGTYEQYF
>NA|TRBD2|17|TRBV5-1|TRBJ2-2
TGCGCCAGCAGCTTCCTAGCGGGTGCGACGAACACCGGGGAGCTGTTTTTT
CASSFLAGATNTGELFF
>NA|NA|13|TRBV10-1|TRBJ2-3
TGCGCCGTAAGCAGGGCTAGCACAGATACGCAGTATTTT
CAVSRASTDTQYF
>NA|TRBD1|17|TRBV7-8|TRBJ2-5
TGTGCCAGCAGCTCCTCCCCGGGACAGGGGTCGCAAGAGACCCAGTACTTC
CASSSSPGQGSQETQYF